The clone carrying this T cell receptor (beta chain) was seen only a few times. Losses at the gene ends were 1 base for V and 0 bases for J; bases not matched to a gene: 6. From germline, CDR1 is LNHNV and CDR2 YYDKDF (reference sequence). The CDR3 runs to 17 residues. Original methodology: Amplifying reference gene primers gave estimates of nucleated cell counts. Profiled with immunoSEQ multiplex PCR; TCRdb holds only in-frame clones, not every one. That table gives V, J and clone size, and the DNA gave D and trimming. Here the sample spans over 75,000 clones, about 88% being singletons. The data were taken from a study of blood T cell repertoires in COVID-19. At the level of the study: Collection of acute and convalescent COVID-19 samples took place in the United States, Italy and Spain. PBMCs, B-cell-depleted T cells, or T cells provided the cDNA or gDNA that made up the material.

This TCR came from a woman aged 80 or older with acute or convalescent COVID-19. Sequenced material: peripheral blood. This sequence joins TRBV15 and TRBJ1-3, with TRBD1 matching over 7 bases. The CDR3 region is CATSRASGGLSGNTIYF. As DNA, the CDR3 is TGTGCCACCAGCAGAGCTTCAGGGGGGCTCTCTGGAAACACCATATATTTT.